The text below deals with one TCR beta chain. Its antigen is as yet unknown. CDR1 and CDR2 from the germline V gene are SGHVS and FNYEAQ. This CDR3 is 12 amino acids long. V was trimmed by 5 bases and J by 3 bases, leaving 5 bases between them. This sample is part of a study of OX40 agonist ivuxolimab in advanced cancers. As for the study in general: Dose-escalation cases comprised hepatocellular carcinoma, melanoma, renal cell or head and neck cancer. Patients were roughly 83% male with ages roughly 20 to 90, mean 60. General study findings and limits: CD8+ T cells showed, on average, more clonal expansion than CD4+ cells.

The assay was immunoSEQ multiplex PCR, and TCRdb's table has in-frame clones only and misses some. The sample consists of some 20,000 clones, 80% to 90% of them appearing once. This chain uses TRBV7-6 with TRBJ2-1; unclear D gene. The clonotype originates from an adult with an advanced solid tumor such as melanoma, head and neck, liver or kidney cancer. Sample: CD4+ or CD8+ T cells sorted from blood, taken in a trial of the OX40 agonist ivuxolimab. The CDR3 DNA sequence: TGTGCCAGCAGCACCAGCTACAATGAGCAGTTCTTC. Translating gives CASSTSYNEQFF.